This T cell receptor beta chain was retrieved from a study of siplizumab effects on memory and regulatory T cells. About this clone: The antigen is not known.

Findings and caveats of the study: Apparently key alloresponse contributors, naive T cells also seemed more diverse than memory cells.

Libraries were prepared by immunoSEQ multiplex PCR; TCRdb keeps only in-frame clonotypes and omits some of them. The sample holds about 120,000 clones; about 94% are singletons and the top ten take around 0.15%. The sample consisted of non-Treg CD4+ T cells sorted from blood. This receptor was identified in a human donor in good health.

CDR3 in amino acids: CATSIEGYSTDTQYF. DNA for the CDR3: TGTGCCACCAGCATTGAGGGGTATAGCACAGATACGCAGTATTTT. The chain recombines TRBV15 with TRBJ2-3; perhaps D is TRBD1 or TRBD2 (5 bases each). V lost 4 bases and J lost 0, with 11 bases in between. CDR1 and CDR2 (germline): LNHNV, YYDKDF (reference sequence). The CDR3 totals 15 residues. The entire variable domain, with the rest obtained from reference TRBV15 and TRBJ2-3, is as follows: DAMVIQNPRYQVTQFGKPVTLSCSQTLNHNVMYWYQQKSSQAPKLLFHYYDKDFNNEADTPDNFQSRRPNTSFCFLDIRSPGLGDTAMYLCATSIEGYSTDTQYFGPGTRLTVL.